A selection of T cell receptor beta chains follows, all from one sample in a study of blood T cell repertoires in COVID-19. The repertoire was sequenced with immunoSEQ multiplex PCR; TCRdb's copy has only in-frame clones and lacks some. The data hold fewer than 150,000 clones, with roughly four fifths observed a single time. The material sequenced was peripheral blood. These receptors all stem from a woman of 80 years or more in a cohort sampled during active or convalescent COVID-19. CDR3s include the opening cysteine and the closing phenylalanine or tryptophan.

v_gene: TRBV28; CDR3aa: CASSRPDRGLIYGYTF
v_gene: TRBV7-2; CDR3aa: CASRKQVITGELFF
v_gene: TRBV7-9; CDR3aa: CASSPRDYEQYF
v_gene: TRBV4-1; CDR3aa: CASSQDRAGSSYEQYF
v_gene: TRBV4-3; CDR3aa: CASRLRTSLDSPLHF
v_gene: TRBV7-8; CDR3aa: CASSLVGQGYEKLFF
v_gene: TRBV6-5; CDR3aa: CASLRENEQYF
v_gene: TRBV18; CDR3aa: CASSPSRDSKETQYF
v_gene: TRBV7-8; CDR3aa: CASSFRGGWETQYF
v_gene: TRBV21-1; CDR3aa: CASSKVGDRPYGYTF
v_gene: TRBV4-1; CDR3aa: CASSQGRGGRSGELFF
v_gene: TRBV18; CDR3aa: CASLQGSGADTQYF
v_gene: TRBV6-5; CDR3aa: CASTGGNAPLHF
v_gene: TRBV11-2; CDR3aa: CASSLRLDVSGNEQFF
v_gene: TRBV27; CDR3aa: CASRASRIEEVYTF
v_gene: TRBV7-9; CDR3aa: CASSADRRSGNTIYF
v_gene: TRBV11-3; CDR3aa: CASSMQGAPATEAFF
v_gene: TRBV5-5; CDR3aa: CASSLAGGGYGYTF
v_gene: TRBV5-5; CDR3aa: CASSLAGGFTDTQYF
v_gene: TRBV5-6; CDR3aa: CASSPWGGLTSYEQYF
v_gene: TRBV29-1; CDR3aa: CSVQRARNTEAFF
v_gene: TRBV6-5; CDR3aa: CATKQYSNQPQHF
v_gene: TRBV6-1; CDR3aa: CASSARTSRNTGELFF
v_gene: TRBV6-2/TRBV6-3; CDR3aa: CASSYTRSSDTQYF
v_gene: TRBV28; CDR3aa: CASSFGTGYMNTEAFF